Described below is a single T cell receptor (beta chain) sequence and its context. The data were obtained in a study of T cell changes during pregnancy in multiple sclerosis. CDR1 is MNHEY, CDR2 SVGAGI, per germline. The V gene lost 2 bases and the J gene lost 7 bases, with 11 bases spanning the gap. CDR3 length: 13 amino acids. Clones were sequenced by immunoSEQ multiplex PCR, and TCRdb holds only the in-frame ones, with some missing. The repertoire has tens of thousands of clones, under 95% of them found once; the top ten carry 1.4%. The rearrangement joins TRBV6-5 to TRBJ1-1; TRBD1 is a possible D gene (6 bases). The sequencing used peripheral blood, collected in the third trimester of pregnancy. This receptor was obtained from a female donor with multiple sclerosis, enrolled in a pregnancy study. The DNA of the CDR3 is TGTGCCAGCAGTTACGGGGGACAAATTGAAGCTTTCTTT. Translated, it gives CASSYGGQIEAFF.